The next 18 T cell receptor beta chains were all read from a single sample in a study of T cell repertoires in cytomegalovirus infection. TCRdb reprocessed the reads with MiXCR, giving one entry per CDR3 protein. The sample carries 300,000 to 450,000 distinct CDR3 sequences, 15% to 20% recorded once. Sequenced sample: PBMCs. Every receptor here comes from a human donor in good health (CMV status not recorded). Some clones in this sample may be carry-over from other donors' samples.

This clonotype appeared a few times. The V gene is TRBV12-3 or TRBV12-4, the J gene TRBJ2-1, with D possibly being TRBD2 (6 bases). The CDR3 covers 21 residues. Deletions cut 6 bases from V and 5 bases from J, with 35 bases between. The CDR3, as DNA: TGTGCCAGCAGCCTCCCCCCCCCTCCGAACGCGGGACTCAAACGGAACAATGAGCAGTTCTTC. The encoded protein is CASSLPPPPNAGLKRNNEQFF.

This clonotype was counted only a few times. The chain has TRBV20-1 and TRBJ2-3; D is unclear. V dropped 0 bases and J dropped 6 bases, with 7 bases sitting between them. In germline, CDR1 is DFQATT, CDR2 SNEGSKA (reference sequence). This CDR3 region has 12 residues. The CDR3 reads CSARDSRDTQYF. Written as DNA, the CDR3 is TGCAGTGCTAGAGATAGCAGGGATACGCAGTATTTT.

V and J are TRBV4-1 and TRBJ2-1, with 7 positions matching TRBD2. This CDR3 has 14 amino acids. The J segment lost 4 bases and the V segment lost 7 bases, leaving 7 bases of the junction unmatched. The germline gives CDR1 MGHRA, CDR2 YSYEKL. This chain's CDR3 is CASTPGLGYNEQFF. Here the CDR3 DNA reads TGCGCCAGCACCCCTGGACTAGGATACAATGAGCAGTTCTTC.

This clonotype was observed many times. The chain is built from TRBV7-2 and TRBJ1-1, with a possible D match to TRBD1 (6 bases). Germline CDR1 is SGHTA and CDR2 is FQGNSA. The CDR3 length is 14 residues. V lost 6 bases and J lost 11, with 22 bases in between. CDR3 DNA: TGTGCCAGCAGTCAACAACCAGGGGAGGGGGAGGCTTTCTTT. It specifies CASSQQPGEGEAFF.

This clonotype was seen a few times. The chain combines TRBV7-2 with TRBJ2-5; 11 nucleotides line up with TRBD2. The CDR3 has 17 amino acids. Looked up from germline, CDR1 is SGHTA and CDR2 is FQGNSA. V lost 5 bases, J lost 5 bases, and 13 bases stayed unmatched. CDR3 protein: CASSPPGLAGGRETQYF. CDR3 in DNA: TGTGCCAGCAGCCCCCCTGGTTTAGCGGGGGGGCGCGAGACCCAGTACTTC.

This chain joins TRBV20-1 and TRBJ2-5; 7 positions match TRBD2. The V segment lost 0 bases and the J segment 5 bases; nucleotides outside the gene matches: 9. This CDR3 has 15 residues. CDR1 is DFQATT and CDR2 is SNEGSKA in the germline V gene (reference sequence). The CDR3 nucleotides read TGCAGTGCTAGAGATCAAGGGAAGGGAGGGGAGACCCAGTACTTC. Translation: CSARDQGKGGETQYF.

The J gene is TRBJ1-2, the V gene TRBV12-3 or TRBV12-4, with 7 bases matching TRBD1. The trim removed 7 bases at V and 7 bases at J, leaving 12 bases unmatched. CDR3 length: 14 residues. CDR3 amino acids: CASTQIAGQPGYTF. CDR3 in DNA: TGTGCCAGCACCCAAATAGCGGGACAGCCTGGCTACACCTTC.

This clonotype has only a few counts. This rearrangement joins TRBV11-3 to TRBJ2-2, with 9 bases fitting TRBD1. The V and J ends lost 10 bases and 7 bases, in that order; junction bases with no gene match: 16. The CDR3 runs 16 residues. Germline V CDR1 and CDR2: SGHNT, YENEEA. The CDR3 nucleotides are TGTGCCAAGCCCACCTCGGGGACAGGGTTCCGCGGGGAGCTGTTTTTT. Its translation: CAKPTSGTGFRGELFF.

This clonotype was counted between two and nine times. The chain couples TRBV18 to TRBJ1-1; D is ambiguous. Germline-derived CDR1 and CDR2 are KGHSH and LQKENI. This CDR3 has 15 amino acids. Trimming left V 3 bases short and J 0 bases short, with 11 bases between. The CDR3 sequence is CASSPQQRMNTEAFF. The CDR3 DNA follows: TGTGCCAGCTCACCCCAGCAGAGGATGAACACTGAAGCTTTCTTT.

This clonotype has more than one count but fewer than ten. The chain combines TRBV11-2 with TRBJ1-2; TRBD1 agrees at 7 bases. CDR3 length: 14 residues. The V gene's germline CDR1 is SGHAT and CDR2 FQNNGV. The V gene end was trimmed by 4 bases and the J gene end by 4 bases; junction bases not matched to a gene: 6. The CDR3 reads CASSSQGVSYGYTF. Here the CDR3 DNA reads TGTGCCAGCAGCTCTCAGGGGGTTAGCTATGGCTACACCTTC. The full variable domain, with the rest looked up from reference TRBV11-2 and TRBJ1-2, is EAGVAQSPRYKIIEKRQSVAFWCNPISGHATLYWYQQILGQGPKLLIQFQNNGVVDDSQLPKDRFSAERLKGVDSTLKIQPAKLEDSAVYLCASSSQGVSYGYTFGSGTRLTVV.

The genes are TRBV28 and TRBJ2-5; 15 positions agree with TRBD2. Germline CDR1 MDHEN, CDR2 SYDVKM. The length of the CDR3 is 19 residues. The V segment lost 7 bases and the J segment 2 bases; nucleotides outside the gene matches: 14. This CDR3 reads CASIPSHGTSGGTQETQYF. In DNA form, the CDR3 reads TGTGCCAGCATTCCCTCCCACGGGACTAGCGGGGGGACGCAAGAGACCCAGTACTTC.

This clonotype was detected many times. V and J are TRBV11-2 and TRBJ1-1; D is perhaps TRBD1 (6 bases). From germline, CDR1 is SGHAT and CDR2 FQNNGV. Trimming stripped 8 bases from V and 0 bases from J, with 19 bases between. The CDR3 runs to 16 residues. The CDR3 sequence is CASHPTGFFMNTEAFF. CDR3 coding DNA: TGTGCCAGCCACCCGACAGGCTTCTTTATGAACACTGAAGCTTTCTTT.

V usage is TRBV7-2 and J usage is TRBJ2-3; unclear D gene. The germline V and J ends were trimmed by 5 bases and 0 bases, with 12 bases remaining between them. Germline V gene sequence: CDR1 SGHTA, CDR2 FQGNSA. CDR3 length: 15 amino acids. CDR3 in amino acids: CASSRVSRSTDTQYF. The CDR3, as DNA: TGTGCCAGCAGCCGAGTCTCGCGGAGCACAGATACGCAGTATTTT.

This clonotype was detected many times. The chain employs TRBV7-6 and TRBJ2-5, with D possibly TRBD2 on 5 matching bases. The length of the CDR3 is 13 residues. Germline V lookup: CDR1 SGHVS, CDR2 FNYEAQ. V lost 5 bases and J lost 4, with 11 bases in between. CDR3 DNA sequence: TGTGCCAGCAGCATTGGGAGAATAGAGACCCAGTACTTC. Its protein product is CASSIGRIETQYF.

In nucleotides, the CDR3 is TGTGCCATCAGAAAACAGGGGGCCCCGGGTCTAGAGACCCAGTACTTC. This gives the protein CAIRKQGAPGLETQYF. The chain carries TRBV10-3 and TRBJ2-5, with 9 bases lining up with TRBD1. The CDR3 is made up of 16 amino acids. V shed 6 bases, J shed 4 bases, and the junction held 12 bases outside the gene matches. Germline V CDR1 and CDR2: ENHRY, SYGVKD.

This clonotype was picked up many times. The chain joins TRBV7-2 to TRBJ1-2, with D hard to call. The CDR3 sequence is 13 residues long. V lost 1 base, J lost 7 bases, and 10 bases lay in between. Germline assignment: CDR1 SGHTA and CDR2 FQGNSA. The CDR3 DNA reads TGTGCCAGCAGCTTAGAGAGGGTTACTGGCTACACCTTC. Translation gives CASSLERVTGYTF.

This clonotype was recorded many times. The chain uses TRBV7-2 and TRBJ2-3; 11 nucleotides line up with TRBD2. CDR1 and CDR2 (germline): SGHTA, FQGNSA. After removal of 2 bases from V and 9 bases from J, the junction contained 10 bases not matched to a gene. The length of the CDR3 is 16 residues. The CDR3 sequence: CASSLRTPSSGGTQYF. The CDR3 DNA sequence: TGTGCCAGCAGCTTACGGACCCCCTCTAGCGGGGGGACGCAGTATTTT.

This clonotype was recorded at least ten times. CDR3 DNA: TGTGCCAGCAGCTTAGTGGGGAAGGGGTTGGCCGGGGAGCTGTTTTTT. Its protein product is CASSLVGKGLAGELFF. The rearrangement joins TRBV7-2 to TRBJ2-2; maybe TRBD1 (5 bases). Germline CDR1 SGHTA, CDR2 FQGNSA. Trimming cost V 1 base and J 6 bases, with 15 bases left between them. This CDR3 spans 16 amino acids.